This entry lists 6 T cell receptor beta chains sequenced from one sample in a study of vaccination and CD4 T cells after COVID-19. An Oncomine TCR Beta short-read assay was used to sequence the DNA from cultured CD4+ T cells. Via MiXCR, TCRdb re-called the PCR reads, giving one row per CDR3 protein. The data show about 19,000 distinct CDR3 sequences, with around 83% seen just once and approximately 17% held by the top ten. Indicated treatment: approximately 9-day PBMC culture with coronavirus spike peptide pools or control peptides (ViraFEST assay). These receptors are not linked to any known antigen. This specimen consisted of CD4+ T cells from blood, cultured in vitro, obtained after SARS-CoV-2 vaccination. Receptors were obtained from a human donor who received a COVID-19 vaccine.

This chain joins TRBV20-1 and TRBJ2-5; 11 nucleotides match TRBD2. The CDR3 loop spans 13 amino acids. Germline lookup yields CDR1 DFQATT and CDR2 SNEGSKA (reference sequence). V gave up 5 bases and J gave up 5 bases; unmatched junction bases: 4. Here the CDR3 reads CSAPTSGVETQYF. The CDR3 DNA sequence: TGCAGTGCTCCGACTAGCGGGGTTGAGACCCAGTACTTC.

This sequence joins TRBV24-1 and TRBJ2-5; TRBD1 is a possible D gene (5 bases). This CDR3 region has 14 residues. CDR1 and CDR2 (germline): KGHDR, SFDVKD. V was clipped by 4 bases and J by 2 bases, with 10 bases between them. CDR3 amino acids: CATSESRQQETQYF. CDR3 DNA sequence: TGTGCCACCAGTGAGTCGCGACAGCAAGAGACCCAGTACTTC.

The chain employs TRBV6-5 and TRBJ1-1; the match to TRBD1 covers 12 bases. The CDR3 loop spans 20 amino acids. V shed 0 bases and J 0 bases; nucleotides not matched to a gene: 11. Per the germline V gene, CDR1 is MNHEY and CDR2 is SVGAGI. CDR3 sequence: CASSYSGTGGFVDMNTEAFF. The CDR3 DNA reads TGTGCCAGCAGTTACTCCGGGACAGGGGGCTTCGTAGACATGAACACTGAAGCTTTCTTT.

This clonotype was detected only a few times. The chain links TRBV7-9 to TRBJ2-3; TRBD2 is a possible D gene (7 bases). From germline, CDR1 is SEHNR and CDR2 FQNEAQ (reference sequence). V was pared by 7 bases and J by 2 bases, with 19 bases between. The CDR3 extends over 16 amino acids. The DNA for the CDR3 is TGTGCCAGCACCATTTACCGGGGGGCCCCCACAGATACGCAGTATTTT. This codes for CASTIYRGAPTDTQYF.

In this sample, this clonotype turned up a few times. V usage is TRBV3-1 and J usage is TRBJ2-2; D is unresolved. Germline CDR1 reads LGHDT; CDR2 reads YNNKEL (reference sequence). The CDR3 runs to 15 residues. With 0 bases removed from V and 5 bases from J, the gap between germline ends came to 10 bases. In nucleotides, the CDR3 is TGTGCCAGCAGCCAAGAGGATAAAGGAACCGGGGAGCTGTTTTTT. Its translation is CASSQEDKGTGELFF. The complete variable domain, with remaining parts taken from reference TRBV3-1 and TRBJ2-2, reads DTAVSQTPKYLVTQMGNDKSIKCEQNLGHDTMYWYKQDSKKFLKIMFSYNNKELIINETVPNRFSPKSPDKAHLNLHINSLELGDSAVYFCASSQEDKGTGELFFGEGSRLTVL.

CDR3 region: CASSERWRNTEAFF. CDR3 bases: TGTGCCAGCAGTGAAAGGTGGCGAAACACTGAAGCTTTCTTT. This chain connects TRBV2 to TRBJ1-1; D remains unclear. Germline CDR1 is SNHLY and CDR2 is FYNNEI. CDR3 size: 14 residues. V lost 2 bases and J lost 2, with 9 bases in between.